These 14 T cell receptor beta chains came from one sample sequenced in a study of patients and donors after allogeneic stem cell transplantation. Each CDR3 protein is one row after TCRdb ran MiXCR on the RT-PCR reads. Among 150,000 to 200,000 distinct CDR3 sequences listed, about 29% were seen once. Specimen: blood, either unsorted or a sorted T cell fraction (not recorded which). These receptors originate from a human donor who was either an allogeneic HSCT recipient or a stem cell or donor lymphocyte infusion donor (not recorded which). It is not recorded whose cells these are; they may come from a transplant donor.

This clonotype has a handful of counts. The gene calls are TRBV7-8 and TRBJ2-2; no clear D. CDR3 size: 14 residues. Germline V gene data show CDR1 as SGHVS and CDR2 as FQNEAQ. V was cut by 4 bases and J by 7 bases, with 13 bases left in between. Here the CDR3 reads CASSYPGLVGELFF. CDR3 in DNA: TGTGCCAGCAGCTACCCCGGGCTTGTCGGGGAGCTGTTTTTT.

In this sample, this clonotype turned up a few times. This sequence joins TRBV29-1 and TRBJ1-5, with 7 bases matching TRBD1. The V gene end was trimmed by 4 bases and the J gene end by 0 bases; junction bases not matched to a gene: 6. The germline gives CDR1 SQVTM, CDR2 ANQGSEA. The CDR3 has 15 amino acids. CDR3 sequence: CSVGLTGDSNQPQHF. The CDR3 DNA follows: TGCAGCGTTGGACTAACAGGGGATAGCAATCAGCCCCAGCATTTT.

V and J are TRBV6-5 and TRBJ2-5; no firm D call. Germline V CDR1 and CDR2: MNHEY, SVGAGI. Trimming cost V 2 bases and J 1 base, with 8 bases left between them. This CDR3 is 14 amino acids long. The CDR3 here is CASSYGAGQETQYF. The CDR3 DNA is TGTGCCAGCAGTTACGGCGCAGGCCAAGAGACCCAGTACTTC.

CDR3: CSARDNYGYTF. In DNA form, the CDR3 reads TGCAGTGCTAGGGATAACTATGGCTACACCTTC. The genes are TRBV20-1 and TRBJ1-2, with D unclear. V was clipped by 3 bases and J by 1 base, with 3 bases between them. The CDR3 sequence is 11 residues long. The germline V gene has CDR1 DFQATT and CDR2 SNEGSKA (reference sequence).

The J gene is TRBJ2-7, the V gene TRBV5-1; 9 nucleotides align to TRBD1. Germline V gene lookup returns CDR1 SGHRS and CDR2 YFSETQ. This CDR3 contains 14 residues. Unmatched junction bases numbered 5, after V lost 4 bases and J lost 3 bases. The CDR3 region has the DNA TGCGCCAGCAGCCAGGACAGGGGTTTCTACGAGCAGTACTTC. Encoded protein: CASSQDRGFYEQYF.

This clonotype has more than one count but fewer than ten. CDR3 in DNA: TGCAGTGCTAGAGAGGTACAGGGAGGTGGAAACACCATATATTTT. Translation gives CSAREVQGGGNTIYF. The chain carries TRBV20-1 and TRBJ1-3; the D gene is possibly TRBD1 (6 bases). Trimming shortened V by 0 bases and J by 3 bases, and 12 bases separated the two germline ends. This CDR3 spans 15 amino acids. CDR1 DFQATT and CDR2 SNEGSKA come from the germline V gene (reference sequence).

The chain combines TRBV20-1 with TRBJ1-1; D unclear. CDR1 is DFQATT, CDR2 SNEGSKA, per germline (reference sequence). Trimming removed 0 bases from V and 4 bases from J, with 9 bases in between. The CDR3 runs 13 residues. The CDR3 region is CSARDLRGTEAFF. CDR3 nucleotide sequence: TGCAGTGCTAGAGATCTCCGGGGCACTGAAGCTTTCTTT.

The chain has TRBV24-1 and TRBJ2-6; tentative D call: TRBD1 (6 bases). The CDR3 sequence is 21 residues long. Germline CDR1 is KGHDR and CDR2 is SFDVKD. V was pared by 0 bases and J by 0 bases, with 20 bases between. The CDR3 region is CATSDLRIRTDKASGANVLTF. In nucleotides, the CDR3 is TGTGCCACCAGTGATTTGCGAATTAGGACAGATAAAGCCTCTGGGGCCAACGTCCTGACTTTC.

The CDR3 region is CASSDNTGELFF. In DNA form, the CDR3 reads TGTGCGTCATCGGACAACACCGGGGAGCTGTTTTTT. The gene calls are TRBV6-2 or TRBV6-3 and TRBJ2-2, with no clear D. The germline V gene has CDR1 MNHEY and CDR2 SVGEGT. The CDR3 contains 12 residues.

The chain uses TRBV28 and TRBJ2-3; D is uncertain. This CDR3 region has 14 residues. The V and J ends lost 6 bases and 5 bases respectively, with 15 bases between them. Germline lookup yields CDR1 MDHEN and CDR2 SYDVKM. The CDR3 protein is CASSRPAGGDTQYF. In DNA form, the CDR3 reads TGTGCCAGCAGCCGCCCCGCCGGTGGAGATACGCAGTATTTT.

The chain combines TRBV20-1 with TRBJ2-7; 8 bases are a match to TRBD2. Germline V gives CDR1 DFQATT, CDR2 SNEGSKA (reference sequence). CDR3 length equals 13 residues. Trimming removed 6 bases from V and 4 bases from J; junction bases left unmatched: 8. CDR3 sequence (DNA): TGCAGTGCCTCGGGAGGGCCGGGATACGAGCAGTACTTC. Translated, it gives CSASGGPGYEQYF.

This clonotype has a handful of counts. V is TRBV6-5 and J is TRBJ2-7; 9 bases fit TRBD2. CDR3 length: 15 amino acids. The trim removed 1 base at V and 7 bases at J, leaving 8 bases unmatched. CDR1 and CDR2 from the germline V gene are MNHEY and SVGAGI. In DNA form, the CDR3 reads TGTGCCAGCAGTTACTTGGCGGGACTAGCTTGGGAGCAGTACTTC. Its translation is CASSYLAGLAWEQYF.

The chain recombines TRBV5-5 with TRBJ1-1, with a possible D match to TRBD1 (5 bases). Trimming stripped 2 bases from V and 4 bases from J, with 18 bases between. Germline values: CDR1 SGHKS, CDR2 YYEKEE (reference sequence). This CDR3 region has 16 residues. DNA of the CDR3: TGTGCCAGCAGCTTTTTATGGGGAGGGGAACGCACTGAAGCTTTCTTT. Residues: CASSFLWGGERTEAFF.

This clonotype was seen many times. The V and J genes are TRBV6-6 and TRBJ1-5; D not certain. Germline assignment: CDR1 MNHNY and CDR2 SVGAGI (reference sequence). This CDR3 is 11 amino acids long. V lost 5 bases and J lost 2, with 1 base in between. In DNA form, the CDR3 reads TGTGCCAGCAGTGGCAATCAGCCCCAGCATTTT. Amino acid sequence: CASSGNQPQHF.